The following is a TCR beta chain sequence with its context. Its antigen remains unknown. Germline CDR1 SGHVS, CDR2 FNYEAQ. The V gene lost 1 base and the J gene lost 0 bases, with 10 bases spanning the gap. This CDR3 is built from 15 residues. Primers: 60 Vbeta forward and 13 Jbeta reverse. Assay: immunoSEQ multiplex PCR; the TCRdb copy retains only in-frame clones and omits some. The sample records about 150,000 clones, over 75% being singletons. The sample originates from a study of cytomegalovirus exposure and HLA in healthy donors. General study findings and limits: 87-base-pair reads could not separate some V segments, including TRBV6-2 and TRBV6-3.

The receptor comes from a man aged 30 to 45 in good health and CMV-seropositive. The rearrangement uses TRBV7-6 and TRBJ2-7; maybe TRBD2 (5 bases). Sequenced material: PBMCs. The CDR3 DNA reads TGTGCCAGCAGCTTAGAGGAGGCTCGCTCCTACGAGCAGTACTTC. Protein sequence: CASSLEEARSYEQYF. The full variable domain, with the rest looked up from reference TRBV7-6 and TRBJ2-7, is GAGVSQSPRYKVTKRGQDVALRCDPISGHVSLYWYRQALGQGPEFLTYFNYEAQQDKSGLPNDRFSAERPEGSISTLTIQRTEQRDSAMYRCASSLEEARSYEQYFGPGTRLTVT.